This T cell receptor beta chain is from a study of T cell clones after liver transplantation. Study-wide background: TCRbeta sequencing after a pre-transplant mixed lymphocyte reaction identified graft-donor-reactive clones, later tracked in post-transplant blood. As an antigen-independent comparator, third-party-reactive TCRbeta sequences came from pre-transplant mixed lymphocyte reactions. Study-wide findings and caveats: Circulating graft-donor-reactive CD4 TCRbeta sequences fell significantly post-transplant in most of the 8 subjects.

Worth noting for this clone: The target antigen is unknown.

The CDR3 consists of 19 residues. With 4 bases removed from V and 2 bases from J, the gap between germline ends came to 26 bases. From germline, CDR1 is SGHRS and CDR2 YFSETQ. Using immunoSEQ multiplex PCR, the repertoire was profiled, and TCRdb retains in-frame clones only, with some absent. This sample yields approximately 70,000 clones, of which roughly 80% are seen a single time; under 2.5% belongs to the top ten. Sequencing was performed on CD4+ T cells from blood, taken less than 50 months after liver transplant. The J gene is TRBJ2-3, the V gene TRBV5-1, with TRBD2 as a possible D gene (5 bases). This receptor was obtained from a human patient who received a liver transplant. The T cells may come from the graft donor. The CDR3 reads CASSLTLTQIGLSTDTQYF. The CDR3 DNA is TGCGCCAGCAGCCTTACCCTGACCCAAATCGGACTTTCCACAGATACGCAGTATTTT.